A selection of T cell receptor beta chains follows, all from one sample in a study of blood T cell repertoires in COVID-19. The method was immunoSEQ multiplex PCR; TCRdb's version includes in-frame clones alone and lacks a portion of them. The sample includes about 400,000 clones, 75% to 90% of them seen just once. What was sequenced was peripheral blood. All receptors come from a woman in her fifties or sixties with COVID-19, enrolled during active disease. CDR3s include the opening cysteine and the closing phenylalanine or tryptophan. The order of the fields is clone size, J gene, D gene, V gene, CDR3 protein, CDR3 DNA. D genes are given only for firm matches. Not all rows give a size; the values are once, few, many and, for expanded clones, a class.

>NA|TRBJ2-2|NA|TRBV4-2
CASYPGGDGELFF
TGTGCCAGCTATCCCGGGGGTGACGGGGAGCTGTTTTTT
>NA|TRBJ2-7|NA|TRBV5-1
CASSLEARGRASYEQYF
TGCGCCAGCAGCTTGGAAGCTAGGGGCAGGGCTTCCTACGAGCAGTACTTC
>NA|TRBJ2-1|NA|TRBV7-3
CASSLTGTAYNEQFF
TGTGCCAGCAGCTTAACGGGCACTGCCTACAATGAGCAGTTCTTC
>NA|TRBJ1-2|NA|TRBV6-5
CASSYQATYGYTF
TGTGCCAGCAGTTACCAGGCGACCTATGGCTACACCTTC
>few|TRBJ1-5|NA|TRBV24-1
CATSVLHSNQPQHF
TGTGCCACCAGTGTTTTACATAGCAATCAGCCCCAGCATTTT
>NA|TRBJ1-3|NA|TRBV30
CAWSVLRNTIYF
TGTGCCTGGAGTGTACTTAGAAACACCATATATTTT
>NA|TRBJ1-6|NA|TRBV19
CASSIRWRRNNSPLHF
TGTGCCAGTAGTATCCGATGGAGACGCAATAATTCACCCCTCCACTTT
>NA|TRBJ2-1|NA|TRBV5-8
CASSLAGGSGQFF
TGTGCCAGCAGCTTGGCGGGGGGCAGCGGGCAGTTCTTC
>once|TRBJ2-2|TRBD2|TRBV4-3
CASSRGGEGTGELFF
TGCGCCAGCAGCCGGGGCGGGGAGGGAACCGGGGAGCTGTTTTTT
>NA|TRBJ2-3|NA|TRBV6-2/TRBV6-3
CASSYLTDTQYF
TGTGCCAGCAGTTACCTCACAGATACGCAGTATTTT
>NA|TRBJ2-2|NA|TRBV7-2
CASSRGQRSGELFF
TGTGCCAGCAGCCGCGGGCAGAGGAGCGGGGAGCTGTTTTTT
>NA|TRBJ1-1|NA|TRBV6-2/TRBV6-3
CASSYWTAYEAFF
TGTGCCAGCAGTTACTGGACAGCCTATGAAGCTTTCTTT
>NA|TRBJ2-5|NA|TRBV5-4
CASSTGLGEQETQYF
TGTGCCAGCAGCACGGGACTTGGGGAACAAGAGACCCAGTACTTC
>NA|TRBJ2-2|TRBD1|TRBV2
CASSRTGFGELFF
TGTGCCAGCAGTCGGACAGGGTTCGGGGAGCTGTTTTTT
>NA|TRBJ1-5|TRBD1|TRBV7-8
CASSLTGGVQPQHF
TGTGCCAGCAGCCTGACAGGGGGAGTCCAGCCCCAGCATTTT
>NA|TRBJ2-7|TRBD1|TRBV7-3
CASSWTGTGSYEQYF
TGTGCCAGCAGCTGGACCGGGACAGGGTCCTACGAGCAGTACTTC
>NA|TRBJ2-7|TRBD2|TRBV27
CASQVAGGPYEQYF
TGTGCCAGCCAGGTAGCGGGGGGGCCCTACGAGCAGTACTTC
>NA|TRBJ2-2|TRBD1|TRBV7-9
CANLGQGFANTGELFF
TGTGCCAACCTCGGACAGGGGTTCGCGAACACCGGGGAGCTGTTTTTT